The 25 T cell receptor beta chains below all came from one sample that was sequenced in a study of T cell repertoires in cytomegalovirus infection. Each CDR3 protein gets one entry after TCRdb re-called the reads with MiXCR. The sample records about 230,000 distinct CDR3 sequences, over 20% being singletons. The sequencing input was CD8+ T cells from PBMCs. The source is a human donor in good health (CMV status not recorded). Some clones in this sample may be carry-over from other donors' samples.

With respect to this clonotype: It may be a read error: a sequence one base away is much more abundant. The gene calls are TRBV2 and TRBJ1-2; D unclear. Germline lookup yields CDR1 SNHLY and CDR2 FYNNEI. The CDR3 is made up of 11 amino acids. The CDR3 spells CASSEAGGYIF. The CDR3 DNA sequence: TGTGCCAGCAGTGAAGCAGGTGGCTACATCTTC.

This clonotype has at least ten counts. CDR3 residues: CASSLGAGGTEAFF. CDR3 nucleotide sequence: TGTGCCAGCAGCTTAGGGGCAGGGGGCACTGAAGCTTTCTTT. The J gene is TRBJ1-1, the V gene TRBV7-2; TRBD1 matches 7 bases. The CDR3 extends over 14 amino acids. V lost 1 base to trimming and J lost 4 bases; unmatched junction nucleotides: 3. The germline gives CDR1 SGHTA, CDR2 FQGNSA.

The rearrangement uses TRBV6-5 and TRBJ2-7; D is perhaps TRBD1 (5 bases). The CDR3 runs to 14 residues. Germline CDR1 is MNHEY and CDR2 is SVGAGI. The V gene lost 0 bases and the J gene lost 1 base, with 7 bases spanning the gap. Here the CDR3 DNA reads TGTGCCAGCAGTTACTCGAGACAGTCCTACGAGCAGTACTTC. Encoded protein: CASSYSRQSYEQYF.

By share, this clonotype ranks as medium-sized (0.01 to 0.1%). The V gene is TRBV7-9, the J gene TRBJ1-2; a possible D gene is TRBD1 (5 bases). Germline loops: CDR1 SEHNR, CDR2 FQNEAQ (reference sequence). Trimming removed 4 bases from V and 2 bases from J, with 14 bases in between. This CDR3 is 15 amino acids long. The CDR3: CASSWSGTGNYGYTF. CDR3 nucleotides: TGTGCCAGCAGCTGGTCCGGGACGGGGAACTATGGCTACACCTTC.

This clonotype has at least ten counts. The V gene is TRBV6-5, the J gene TRBJ2-2; 9 nucleotides agree with TRBD1. V trimming: 1 base; J trimming: 9 bases; junction bases outside the gene matches: 9. Germline CDR1 MNHEY, CDR2 SVGAGI. The CDR3 is 16 residues long. The DNA of the CDR3 is TGTGCCAGCAGTTACTTACTACCGGGACAGGGTCGGGAGCTGTTTTTT. Residues: CASSYLLPGQGRELFF.

This clonotype was counted many times. The rearrangement links TRBV7-6 to TRBJ1-1; TRBD1 aligns across 11 bases. Germline loops: CDR1 SGHVS, CDR2 FNYEAQ. This CDR3 has 18 amino acids. V was clipped by 5 bases and J by 6 bases; unmatched bases: 17. This CDR3 is CASSPSWGSGTGGAEAFF. CDR3 DNA sequence: TGTGCCAGCAGCCCAAGTTGGGGGTCCGGGACAGGGGGAGCTGAAGCTTTCTTT.

CDR3 residues: CSASTGDEKLFF. CDR3 bases: TGCAGTGCGAGTACAGGGGACGAAAAACTGTTTTTT. The chain uses TRBV20-1 and TRBJ1-4; 7 nucleotides line up with TRBD1. Germline lookup yields CDR1 DFQATT and CDR2 SNEGSKA (reference sequence). The CDR3 is 12 residues long. V trimming: 6 bases; J trimming: 8 bases; junction bases outside the gene matches: 6.

The V gene is TRBV6-5, the J gene TRBJ1-2; D call uncertain. Germline assignment: CDR1 MNHEY and CDR2 SVGAGI. The CDR3 totals 15 residues. V was clipped by 2 bases and J by 4 bases, with 14 bases between them. The CDR3 spells CASSYDFQISYGYTF. The DNA for the CDR3 is TGTGCCAGCAGTTACGATTTTCAAATATCCTATGGCTACACCTTC.

The V and J genes are TRBV29-1 and TRBJ2-7; no clear D gene. The V gene lost 0 bases and the J gene lost 2 bases, with 11 bases spanning the gap. The length of the CDR3 is 14 residues. Germline V gene sequence: CDR1 SQVTM, CDR2 ANQGSEA. Here the CDR3 reads CSVEDTLGTYEQYF. CDR3 coding DNA: TGCAGCGTTGAAGATACCCTCGGAACCTACGAGCAGTACTTC.

This clonotype has a handful of counts. This chain joins TRBV7-9 and TRBJ2-3; 10 bases agree with TRBD2. The V gene's germline CDR1 is SEHNR and CDR2 FQNEAQ (reference sequence). This CDR3 is 17 amino acids long. With 4 bases clipped from V and 0 bases from J, the junction kept 7 bases outside the gene matches. As DNA, the CDR3 is TGTGCCAGCAGCTCCGTGACTAGCGGGCTCAGCACAGATACGCAGTATTTT. It specifies CASSSVTSGLSTDTQYF.

This clonotype was seen more than once but under ten times. The chain has TRBV28 and TRBJ2-3, with D perhaps TRBD1 or TRBD2 (5 bases each). Trimming took 5 bases from V and 6 from J, leaving 12 bases between them. The CDR3 has 13 amino acids. Germline V CDR1 and CDR2: MDHEN, SYDVKM. CDR3 DNA sequence: TGTGCCAGCAGTCTCCCCGGGGCTGATACGCAGTATTTT. Encoded protein: CASSLPGADTQYF.

The chain couples TRBV6-5 to TRBJ2-5; 8 bases are a match to TRBD1. Germline lookup yields CDR1 MNHEY and CDR2 SVGAGI. Trimming removed 1 base from V and 0 bases from J; junction bases left unmatched: 1. The CDR3 totals 15 residues. CDR3 loop: CASSYWTGNQETQYF. For the CDR3, the DNA is TGTGCCAGCAGTTACTGGACAGGGAACCAAGAGACCCAGTACTTC.

This clonotype was found a few times. V usage is TRBV4-2 and J usage is TRBJ1-4, with 10 bases lining up with TRBD1. The CDR3 runs to 15 residues. Looked up from germline, CDR1 is LGHNA and CDR2 is YNFKEQ. The V and J ends lost 3 bases and 8 bases, in that order; junction bases with no gene match: 6. Here the CDR3 DNA reads TGTGCCAGCAGCCACCGGACAGGGGGAGAAGAAAAACTGTTTTTT. Its translation: CASSHRTGGEEKLFF.

This clonotype appeared a few times. The rearrangement uses TRBV2 and TRBJ2-5, with TRBD2 matching 10 bases. V lost 3 bases and J lost 4; bases outside the gene matches: 8. CDR3 length equals 16 residues. Germline assignment: CDR1 SNHLY and CDR2 FYNNEI. CDR3 loop: CASSESLAGAIETQYF. The DNA for the CDR3 is TGTGCCAGCAGTGAGTCTCTAGCGGGGGCAATAGAGACCCAGTACTTC.

In this sample, this clonotype turned up a few times. The chain joins TRBV7-2 to TRBJ2-7; D is possibly TRBD1 (5 bases). The CDR3 has 14 amino acids. V was clipped by 4 bases and J by 5 bases, with 15 bases between them. CDR1 is SGHTA and CDR2 is FQGNSA in the germline V gene. For the CDR3, the DNA is TGTGCCAGCAGCTCCCTCTCAGGGTGGGACGAGCAGTACTTC. This gives the protein CASSSLSGWDEQYF. Based on the CDR3 plus reference TRBV7-2 and TRBJ2-7, the full variable domain is GAGVSQSPSNKVTEKGKDVELRCDPISGHTALYWYRQSLGQGLEFLIYFQGNSAPDKSGLPSDRFSAERTGGSVSTLTIQRTQQEDSAVYLCASSSLSGWDEQYFGPGTRLTVT.

The rearrangement joins TRBV2 to TRBJ1-2, with unresolved D. The CDR3 is 12 amino acids. Trimming removed 7 bases from V and 8 bases from J, with 14 bases in between. The germline gives CDR1 SNHLY, CDR2 FYNNEI. CDR3 sequence reads: CASTGRSVGYTF. The CDR3 DNA reads as TGTGCCAGCACAGGACGGAGCGTGGGCTACACCTTC.

The sample holds many counts of this clonotype. The gene calls are TRBV19 and TRBJ2-1, with 11 bases lining up with TRBD2. There are 16 residues in the CDR3. V lost 5 bases, J lost 3 bases, and 6 bases stayed unmatched. The V gene's germline CDR1 is LNHDA and CDR2 SQIVND (reference sequence). The CDR3 DNA sequence: TGTGCCAGTAGTCCTCCGGGACTAGCGGTCTACAATGAGCAGTTCTTC. Its translation: CASSPPGLAVYNEQFF.

This chain uses TRBV10-3 with TRBJ2-7; 7 positions match TRBD2. This CDR3 has 14 amino acids. CDR1 is ENHRY and CDR2 is SYGVKD in the germline V gene. V was clipped by 7 bases and J by 0 bases; unmatched bases: 6. CDR3: CAIKRDFDSYEQYF. In DNA form, the CDR3 reads TGTGCCATCAAGCGGGACTTCGACTCCTACGAGCAGTACTTC.

In this sample, this clonotype turned up many times. This chain uses TRBV7-9 with TRBJ1-2, with D unclear. V lost 8 bases and J lost 3, with 10 bases in between. CDR3 length equals 12 residues. Germline V gene lookup returns CDR1 SEHNR and CDR2 FQNEAQ (reference sequence). The CDR3: CASGLEDYGYTF. DNA for the CDR3: TGTGCCAGCGGCCTGGAGGACTATGGCTACACCTTC.

This clonotype has a handful of counts. The CDR3 bases are TGTGCCAGCAGCTTATTACCGGGACAGGGATATGTGGATACGCAGTATTTT. Amino acids: CASSLLPGQGYVDTQYF. The chain has TRBV13 and TRBJ2-3; 9 nucleotides align to TRBD1. V trimming: 2 bases; J trimming: 6 bases; junction bases outside the gene matches: 12. This CDR3 is 17 amino acids long. Germline V CDR1 and CDR2: PRHDT, FYEKMQ (reference sequence). Combining the CDR3 with reference TRBV13 and TRBJ2-3 gives the whole variable domain AAGVIQSPRHLIKEKRETATLKCYPIPRHDTVYWYQQGPGQDPQFLISFYEKMQSDKGSIPDRFSAQQFSDYHSELNMSSLELGDSALYFCASSLLPGQGYVDTQYFGPGTRLTVL.

This clonotype was recorded many times. This sequence joins TRBV7-2 and TRBJ2-3, with 8 bases lining up with TRBD2. The CDR3 sequence is 15 residues long. J was trimmed by 4 bases and V by 5 bases; bases with no gene match: 8. Germline assignment: CDR1 SGHTA and CDR2 FQGNSA. The CDR3 here is CASSLGTSLPDTQYF. Here the CDR3 DNA reads TGTGCCAGCAGCCTCGGGACTAGTCTCCCAGATACGCAGTATTTT.

Only a few counts were recorded for this clonotype. The genes are TRBV5-4 and TRBJ1-5, with D unclear. V lost 4 bases to trimming and J lost 0 bases, with 14 bases between them. CDR3 size: 16 residues. Germline V lookup: CDR1 SGHNT, CDR2 YYREEE (reference sequence). CDR3: CASSPGGPYSNQPQHF. In DNA, the CDR3 is TGTGCCAGCAGCCCTGGTGGGCCGTATAGCAATCAGCCCCAGCATTTT.

The chain employs TRBV29-1 and TRBJ2-1, with 9 bases fitting TRBD2. The CDR3 contains 14 residues. CDR1 and CDR2 from the germline V gene are SQVTM and ANQGSEA. J lost 4 bases, V lost 6 bases, and 7 bases had no gene match. Written as DNA, the CDR3 is TGCAGCGTGCCGAGCGGGGGGTGGTACAATGAGCAGTTCTTC. Protein product: CSVPSGGWYNEQFF.

The sample holds a few counts of this clonotype. V is TRBV7-6 and J is TRBJ2-7, with 9 bases lining up with TRBD1. J was trimmed by 3 bases and V by 0 bases; bases with no gene match: 9. The germline CDR1 and CDR2 sequences are SGHVS and FNYEAQ. The CDR3 extends over 17 amino acids. The CDR3 protein is CASSLADRGSAYYEQYF. CDR3 coding DNA: TGTGCCAGCAGCTTAGCCGACAGGGGGTCCGCCTACTACGAGCAGTACTTC.

This clonotype was observed many times. The rearrangement joins TRBV7-9 to TRBJ2-4; a weak D match, TRBD1 (6 bases). CDR3 length: 16 residues. The germline V and J ends were trimmed by 3 bases and 0 bases, with 12 bases remaining between them. Germline V CDR1 and CDR2: SEHNR, FQNEAQ (reference sequence). As DNA, the CDR3 is TGTGCCAGCAGCTTCCCTGGACAGTCAGCCAAAAACATTCAGTACTTC. Protein product: CASSFPGQSAKNIQYF.